This passage covers 8 T cell receptor beta chains from one sample sequenced in a study of blood T cell repertoires in COVID-19. The method was immunoSEQ multiplex PCR; TCRdb's version includes in-frame clones alone and lacks a portion of them. The data contain 410,000 or so clones, roughly 90% of them seen just once; the ten biggest clones take up under 1.5%. Sequenced sample: peripheral blood. These receptors were obtained from a woman aged 25 to 39 with active or convalescent COVID-19.

In DNA, the CDR3 is TGTGCCAGTAGTGCTGGGGCGTACAAAGGACAGGGTGGTGATCAGCCCCAGCATTTT. Translation: CASSAGAYKGQGGDQPQHF. The V and J genes are TRBV19 and TRBJ1-5, with 8 bases aligning to TRBD1. Germline V gene sequence: CDR1 LNHDA, CDR2 SQIVND (reference sequence). The CDR3 sequence is 19 residues long. J gave up 5 bases and V 5 bases, and 20 bases lay outside the gene matches.

V and J are TRBV5-8 and TRBJ1-1; D might be TRBD1 (5 bases). V lost 1 base and J lost 4, with 11 bases in between. The CDR3 spans 14 residues. Germline CDR1 reads SGHTS; CDR2 reads YDEGEE. The chain's CDR3 is CASSLHWTITEAFF. Here the CDR3 DNA reads TGTGCCAGCAGCTTGCACTGGACAATCACTGAAGCTTTCTTT.

CDR3 sequence: CASSKREGETGGYTF. The CDR3 coding sequence is TGCGCCAGCAGCAAAAGAGAGGGGGAGACTGGAGGCTACACCTTC. The chain joins TRBV4-1 to TRBJ1-2, with D possibly TRBD1 on 6 matching bases. Trimming shortened V by 5 bases and J by 8 bases, and 21 bases separated the two germline ends. Germline CDR1 is MGHRA and CDR2 is YSYEKL. The CDR3 is 15 amino acids.

This chain connects TRBV21-1 to TRBJ1-1; TRBD1 is the table's D call, not checked against the DNA. TRBV21-1 is a pseudogene. The CDR3 consists of 15 residues. DNA for the CDR3: TGTGCCAGCAGCAAAGTGACAGCACAGAACACTGAAGCTTTCTTT. It encodes CASSKVTAQNTEAFF.

The CDR3 loop reads CAISGTSGIRNEQYF. The DNA for the CDR3 is TGTGCCATCTCGGGGACTAGCGGGATTCGCAACGAGCAGTACTTC. The rearrangement links TRBV10-3 to TRBJ2-7, with TRBD2 matching 13 bases. The CDR3 totals 15 residues. Trimming took 8 bases from V and 5 from J; bases not matched to a gene: 9. Germline V lookup: CDR1 ENHRY, CDR2 SYGVKD.

The chain carries TRBV18 and TRBJ1-5; 8 bases align to TRBD1. The ends lost 3 bases at V and 0 bases at J; junction bases unmatched: 1. This CDR3 is built from 15 residues. Germline loops: CDR1 KGHSH, CDR2 LQKENI. This chain's CDR3 is CASSPGQDSNQPQHF. The CDR3 nucleotides read TGTGCCAGCTCACCGGGACAGGATAGCAATCAGCCCCAGCATTTT.

The chain carries TRBV18 and TRBJ1-2, with 9 bases that match TRBD1. CDR1 and CDR2 (germline): KGHSH, LQKENI. The CDR3 length is 16 residues. The V and J ends lost 6 bases and 5 bases, in that order; junction bases with no gene match: 13. Here the CDR3 reads CASSSNDRGTIYGYTF. CDR3 nucleotides: TGTGCCAGCTCCTCGAACGACAGGGGGACTATATATGGCTACACCTTC.

V is TRBV29-1 and J is TRBJ1-1; 9 positions match TRBD1. The CDR3 sequence is 19 residues long. The germline V gene encodes CDR1 SQVTM and CDR2 ANQGSEA. With 4 bases clipped from V and 3 bases from J, the junction kept 21 bases outside the gene matches. In nucleotides, the CDR3 is TGCAGCGTTGTTGGTTCCGTCGGGTCGACAGGGGGGTGGGACACTGAAGCTTTCTTT. Amino acids: CSVVGSVGSTGGWDTEAFF.